Below, one TCR beta chain is given with its context. Primers included in the PCR were 60 Vbeta and 13 Jbeta primers. Repertoires were generated with immunoSEQ multiplex PCR, while TCRdb's copy carries only in-frame clones and drops some. The sample contains 150,000 to 200,000 clones, around 80% of which appear only once. The sample is drawn from a study of cytomegalovirus exposure and HLA in healthy donors. The CDR3 sequence is 15 residues long. Germline CDR1 and CDR2: SGHTA and FQGNSA. The trim removed 3 bases at V and 4 bases at J, leaving 3 bases unmatched. This receptor was obtained from a man aged 18 to 30 in good health and CMV-seronegative. Sequencing was performed on PBMCs. The chain has TRBV7-2 and TRBJ2-1; TRBD2 agrees at 10 bases. The CDR3 spells CASSLSGGAYNEQFF. CDR3 coding DNA: TGTGCCAGCAGCTTGAGCGGGGGGGCTTACAATGAGCAGTTCTTC.